These T cell receptor beta chains were read from a single sample in a study of blood T cell repertoires in COVID-19. This table comes from immunoSEQ multiplex PCR, and its TCRdb copy is limited to in-frame clones, with some not included. Of 200,000 to 300,000 clones in the sample, under 90% are singletons; the top ten hold 1.5% to 2%. The sequencing input was PBMCs or T cells enriched from blood (not recorded which). The receptors were gathered from a man between 35 and 55 years old who had recovered from COVID-19. Both conserved end residues are part of each CDR3. The D gene is left open where the match is weak. A row's size may be missing; if present it is once, few, many or a size class.

CDR3aa | CDR3nt | v_gene | abundance | d_gene | j_gene
CASITQGAGLEQYF | TGTGCCAGCATCACTCAGGGGGCTGGGCTGGAGCAGTACTTC | TRBV5-5 | . | TRBD1 | TRBJ2-7
CASSPVRGGDTQYF | TGCGCCAGCAGTCCAGTACGGGGTGGAGATACGCAGTATTTT | TRBV5-1 | . | . | TRBJ2-3
CASSYTAGIDNYGYTF | TGTGCCAGCAGTTACACGGCAGGAATAGATAACTATGGCTACACCTTC | TRBV6-5 | . | . | TRBJ1-2
CASSQEGLAGGYQETQYF | TGCGCCAGCAGCCAAGAAGGGCTAGCGGGGGGGTACCAAGAGACCCAGTACTTC | TRBV4-3 | . | TRBD2 | TRBJ2-5
CASSPSTVSGNTIYF | TGTGCCAGCAGCCCATCGACAGTATCAGGAAACACCATATATTTT | TRBV11-2 | . | . | TRBJ1-3
CASTLLRAAGGGYEQYF | TGTGCCAGCACCTTACTTAGAGCGGCGGGAGGGGGCTACGAGCAGTACTTC | TRBV21-1 | . | . | TRBJ2-7
CASSPSGTHTGELFF | TGTGCCAGCAGCCCTAGCGGGACGCACACCGGGGAGCTGTTTTTT | TRBV7-9 | . | TRBD2 | TRBJ2-2
CASSPAGGFLDTQYF | TGTGCCAGTAGTCCAGCGGGGGGCTTTCTTGATACGCAGTATTTT | TRBV19 | . | TRBD2 | TRBJ2-3
CASSPLAGLNYEQYF | TGTGCCAGCAGTCCCTTAGCGGGGCTAAACTACGAGCAGTACTTC | TRBV27 | . | TRBD2 | TRBJ2-7
CASLEKQGAVNTEAFF | TGTGCCAGCTTAGAAAAACAGGGGGCTGTGAACACTGAAGCTTTCTTT | TRBV13 | . | TRBD1 | TRBJ1-1
CAISESQRGSYEQYF | TGTGCCATCAGTGAGTCCCAGCGGGGTTCCTACGAGCAGTACTTC | TRBV10-3 | . | TRBD2 | TRBJ2-7
CASTPGTGREDIEQYF | TGTGCCAGTACCCCCGGGACAGGCCGCGAAGACATCGAGCAGTACTTC | TRBV19 | . | TRBD1 | TRBJ2-7
CSVDVTGGGEQFF | TGCAGCGTTGACGTTACAGGGGGCGGTGAGCAGTTCTTC | TRBV29-1 | . | TRBD1 | TRBJ2-1
CATAITGGTEAFF | TGTGCCACCGCGATAACAGGGGGGACTGAAGCTTTCTTT | TRBV24-1 | . | TRBD1 | TRBJ1-1
CSVEDPRGWAQYF | TGCAGCGTTGAAGACCCCAGGGGATGGGCCCAGTACTTC | TRBV29-1 | once | . | TRBJ2-5
CASSWDRSNQPQHF | TGTGCCAGTAGTTGGGACAGGAGCAATCAGCCCCAGCATTTT | TRBV19 | . | TRBD1 | TRBJ1-5
CASSRDSSSYNEQFF | TGTGCCAGTAGTCGGGACTCCAGCTCCTACAATGAGCAGTTCTTC | TRBV19 | . | . | TRBJ2-1
CASALRGHTDTQYF | TGTGCCAGCGCGCTCAGGGGCCACACAGATACGCAGTATTTT | TRBV27 | . | . | TRBJ2-3
CASSLGGPAGYEQYF | TGTGCCAGCAGCTTAGGGGGCCCAGCGGGCTACGAGCAGTACTTC | TRBV7-8 | . | . | TRBJ2-7
CASSFTTSSSYEQYF | TGTGCCAGCAGTTTTACGACTAGCAGCTCCTACGAGCAGTACTTC | TRBV28 | . | TRBD2 | TRBJ2-7
CASRRSDRDYGYTF | TGTGCCAGCCGACGATCGGACAGGGACTATGGCTACACCTTC | TRBV9 | . | TRBD1 | TRBJ1-2
CASSLYKAGGTDTQYF | TGCGCCAGCAGCTTATATAAAGCGGGGGGCACAGATACGCAGTATTTT | TRBV5-1 | . | TRBD2 | TRBJ2-3
CASSLTTGVAGYTF | TGTGCCAGCAGTTTGACTACAGGGGTAGCTGGCTACACCTTC | TRBV28 | . | TRBD1 | TRBJ1-2
CASSPDRGTAEAFF | TGTGCCAGCAGTCCGGACAGGGGAACGGCTGAAGCTTTCTTT | TRBV28 | few | TRBD1 | TRBJ1-1
CASSRQGRGTGELFF | TGTGCCAGCAGTCGGCAGGGGCGAGGCACCGGGGAGCTGTTTTTT | TRBV6-5 | . | . | TRBJ2-2
CASSLADQVLGNSPLHF | TGTGCCAGCAGCTTAGCTGACCAGGTTCTCGGTAATTCACCCCTCCACTTT | TRBV7-2 | . | . | TRBJ1-6
CASSPRLAGPQYF | TGTGCCAGCAGCCCAAGGCTAGCGGGCCCCCAGTACTTC | TRBV7-3 | . | TRBD2 | TRBJ2-7
CASSLRGNAEAFF | TGTGCCAGCAGCTTAAGAGGTAACGCTGAAGCTTTCTTT | TRBV7-9 | . | . | TRBJ1-1
CASSPGGHEQYF | TGTGCCAGCAGCCCTGGGGGCCACGAGCAGTACTTC | TRBV7-2 | . | . | TRBJ2-7
CASSIVYRGGMNTEAFF | TGTGCCAGTAGTATAGTGTACAGGGGAGGAATGAACACTGAAGCTTTCTTT | TRBV19 | . | TRBD1 | TRBJ1-1
CAWTSAGETQYF | TGTGCCTGGACTAGCGCGGGGGAGACCCAGTACTTC | TRBV30 | . | . | TRBJ2-5
CASRSTLGQQETQYF | TGTGCCAGCAGATCCACCCTCGGACAGCAAGAGACCCAGTACTTC | TRBV7-8 | . | . | TRBJ2-5
CASSPLAGEGTDTQYF | TGTGCCAGCAGTCCACTAGCGGGGGAAGGCACAGATACGCAGTATTTT | TRBV6-4 | . | TRBD2 | TRBJ2-3
CASSCGGETDCYGYTF | TGTGCCAGCAGCTGTGGTGGCGAGACAGATTGCTATGGCTACACCTTC | TRBV7-9 | . | . | TRBJ1-2
CAISAAGTGSNEQFF | TGTGCCATCAGTGCCGCCGGGACAGGGTCCAATGAGCAGTTCTTC | TRBV10-3 | . | TRBD1 | TRBJ2-1
CASRSEPDEQFF | TGCGCCAGCAGATCCGAACCGGATGAGCAGTTCTTC | TRBV5-1 | . | . | TRBJ2-1
CASSSLAGTDTQYF | TGTGCCAGCAGCTCCCTAGCGGGCACAGATACGCAGTATTTT | TRBV7-3 | . | TRBD2 | TRBJ2-3
CASRQGRGTSYNEQFF | TGCGCCAGCAGACAAGGTCGCGGGACCTCCTACAATGAGCAGTTCTTC | TRBV4-1 | . | . | TRBJ2-1
CASSILNTGELFF | TGTGCCAGTAGTATCCTGAACACCGGGGAGCTGTTTTTT | TRBV19 | . | . | TRBJ2-2
CASSPIRLAGEQYF | TGCGCCAGCAGCCCGATCAGACTTGCGGGGGAGCAGTACTTC | TRBV4-1 | once | . | TRBJ2-7
CASSAGGLTYEQYF | TGTGCCAGCTCCGCGGGGGGACTGACCTACGAGCAGTACTTC | TRBV18 | . | TRBD2 | TRBJ2-7
CASSLEPGRTEAFF | TGCGCCAGCAGCTTGGAGCCAGGTCGGACTGAAGCTTTCTTT | TRBV5-1 | . | . | TRBJ1-1
CASGLAGANEQFF | TGTGCCAGCGGGCTAGCGGGAGCCAATGAGCAGTTCTTC | TRBV7-9 | . | TRBD2 | TRBJ2-1
CASSLESKPMLAPHNEQFF | TGTGCCAGCAGCTTAGAATCCAAACCCATGTTAGCTCCCCACAATGAGCAGTTCTTC | TRBV7-2 | . | . | TRBJ2-1
CASSYTPRQNTGELFF | TGTGCCAGCAGTTACACCCCGAGACAGAACACCGGGGAGCTGTTTTTT | TRBV6-5 | . | . | TRBJ2-2
CASSLIGAQGETQYF | TGTGCCAGCAGCTTAATAGGGGCCCAGGGAGAGACCCAGTACTTC | TRBV7-2 | . | . | TRBJ2-5
CASSQVLARGWGTEAFF | TGTGCCAGCAGCCAAGTCCTTGCACGGGGGTGGGGGACTGAAGCTTTCTTT | TRBV3-1/TRBV3-2 | . | . | TRBJ1-1
CANPPRGSNNSPLHF | TGTGCCAACCCACCCAGAGGTTCGAATAATTCACCCCTCCACTTT | TRBV21-1 | . | . | TRBJ1-6
CASIHSDSYNEKLFF | TGTGCCAGCATCCATTCGGACAGCTATAATGAAAAACTGTTTTTT | TRBV28 | few | . | TRBJ1-4
CASSSVEGSYGYTF | TGCGCCAGCAGCTCGGTGGAGGGCAGCTATGGCTACACCTTC | TRBV5-1 | . | . | TRBJ1-2
CASSPGGEKLFF | TGTGCCAGCTCCCCCGGGGGGGAAAAACTGTTTTTT | TRBV18 | . | . | TRBJ1-4
CASRGEGDEKLFF | TGTGCCAGCAGGGGAGAGGGGGATGAAAAACTGTTTTTT | TRBV7-9 | . | . | TRBJ1-4
CASRKGTSGGGTDTQYF | TGTGCCAGCAGGAAGGGGACTAGCGGGGGGGGCACAGATACGCAGTATTTT | TRBV4-2 | . | TRBD2 | TRBJ2-3
CASSPSIRAEKLFF | TGTGCCAGCAGTCCCTCGATCAGGGCGGAAAAACTGTTTTTT | TRBV6-5 | . | . | TRBJ1-4
CASSFRDRYNEQFF | TGTGCCAGCAGCTTCCGGGACAGATACAATGAGCAGTTCTTC | TRBV7-2 | few | TRBD1 | TRBJ2-1
CASSVTGGAGYGYTF | TGTGCCAGCAGTGTCACAGGGGGCGCCGGCTATGGCTACACCTTC | TRBV2 | . | TRBD1 | TRBJ1-2
CASSPRLAGGYEQYF | TGTGCCAGCAGCCCACGACTAGCGGGGGGCTACGAGCAGTACTTC | TRBV6-5 | . | TRBD2 | TRBJ2-7
CASSSTSGGTNEQYF | TGCGCCAGCAGCTCGACTAGCGGGGGGACCAACGAGCAGTACTTC | TRBV5-1 | . | TRBD2 | TRBJ2-7
CASSTITPPQGSGDEKLFF | TGTGCCAGCAGTACAATTACCCCACCCCAGGGCTCAGGGGATGAAAAACTGTTTTTT | TRBV7-3 | few | . | TRBJ1-4